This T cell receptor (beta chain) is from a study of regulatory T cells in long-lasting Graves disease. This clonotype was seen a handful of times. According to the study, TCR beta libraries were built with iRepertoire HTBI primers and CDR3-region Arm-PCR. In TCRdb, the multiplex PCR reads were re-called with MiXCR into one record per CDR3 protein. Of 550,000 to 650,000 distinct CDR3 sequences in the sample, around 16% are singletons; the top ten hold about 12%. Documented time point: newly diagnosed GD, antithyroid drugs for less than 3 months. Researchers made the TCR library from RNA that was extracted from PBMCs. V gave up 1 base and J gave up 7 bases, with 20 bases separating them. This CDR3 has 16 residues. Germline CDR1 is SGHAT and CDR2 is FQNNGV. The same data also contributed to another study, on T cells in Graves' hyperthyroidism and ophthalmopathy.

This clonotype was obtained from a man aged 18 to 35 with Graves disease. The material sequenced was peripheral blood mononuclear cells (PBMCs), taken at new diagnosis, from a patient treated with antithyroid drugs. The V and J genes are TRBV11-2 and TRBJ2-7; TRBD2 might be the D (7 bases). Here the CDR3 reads CASSLVGGGRSGEQYF. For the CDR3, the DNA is TGTGCCAGCAGCTTAGTAGGGGGGGGAAGGTCGGGTGAGCAGTACTTC.